This TCR beta chain was identified during a study of fetal regulatory T cell absence and autoimmunity. Regarding the study as a whole: Antigen-driven pancreatic autoimmunity before birth in IPEX was inferred from oligoclonal enrichment.

Measured with immunoSEQ multiplex PCR; TCRdb has only the in-frame clones, and not every one. The sample yields 95,000 or so clones, less than 80% seen once. The ends lost 5 bases at V and 4 bases at J; junction bases unmatched: 13. Germline V CDR1 and CDR2: SGHVS, FNYEAQ. The CDR3 loop spans 16 amino acids. Details on this clone: What it binds is not known.

The sequence was collected from a male donor with IPEX syndrome. Specimen: pancreas tissue. The chain recombines TRBV7-6 with TRBJ2-7; 8 nucleotides line up with TRBD1. Written as DNA, the CDR3 is TGTGCCAGCAGCCCCTGGACAGGGCCGTACCCGTACGAGCAGTACTTC. This encodes CASSPWTGPYPYEQYF.